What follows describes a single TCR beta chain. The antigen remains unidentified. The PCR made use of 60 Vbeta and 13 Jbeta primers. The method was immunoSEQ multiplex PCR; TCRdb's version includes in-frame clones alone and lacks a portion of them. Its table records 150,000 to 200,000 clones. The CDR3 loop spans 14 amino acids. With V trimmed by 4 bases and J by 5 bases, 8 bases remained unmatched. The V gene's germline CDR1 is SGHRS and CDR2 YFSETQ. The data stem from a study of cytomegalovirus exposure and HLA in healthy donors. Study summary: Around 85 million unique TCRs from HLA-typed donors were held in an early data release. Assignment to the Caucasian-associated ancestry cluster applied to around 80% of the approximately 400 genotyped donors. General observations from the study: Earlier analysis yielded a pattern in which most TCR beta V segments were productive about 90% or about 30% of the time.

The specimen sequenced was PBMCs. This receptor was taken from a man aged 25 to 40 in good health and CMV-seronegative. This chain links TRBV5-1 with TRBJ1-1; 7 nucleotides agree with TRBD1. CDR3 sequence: CASSTGVSGTEAFF. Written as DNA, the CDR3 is TGCGCCAGCAGCACAGGGGTTTCGGGAACTGAAGCTTTCTTT.